The 17 T cell receptor beta chains listed next were all sequenced from one sample in a study of blood T cell repertoires in COVID-19. TCRdb's table, derived via immunoSEQ multiplex PCR, lists solely in-frame clones and lacks some. The table includes fewer than 650,000 clones, roughly 89% detected once. Material: peripheral blood. Source of these receptors: a woman in her forties or fifties with COVID-19, enrolled during active disease.

The V call is TRBV30, the J call TRBJ1-2; D ambiguous. CDR3 length: 14 amino acids. Trimming cost V 2 bases and J 4 bases, with 14 bases left between them. Looked up from germline, CDR1 is GTSNPN and CDR2 is SVGIG (reference sequence). The CDR3 region has the DNA TGTGCCTGGAGTCCCTATGAGGCCACCTATGGCTACACCTTC. It encodes CAWSPYEATYGYTF.

The rearrangement joins TRBV11-3 to TRBJ2-1, with D possibly being TRBD2 (6 bases). This CDR3 spans 15 amino acids. Trimming cost V 2 bases and J 4 bases, with 12 bases left between them. CDR1 is SGHNT and CDR2 is YENEEA in the germline V gene. DNA for the CDR3: TGTGCCAGCAGCTTAAGACTAGGGGAATACAATGAGCAGTTCTTC. Translation: CASSLRLGEYNEQFF.

The rearrangement uses TRBV5-3 and TRBJ1-2; possible D gene TRBD1, 5 bases. TRBV5-3 is an ORF for which the function is uncertain. The CDR3 has 17 amino acids. V was clipped by 8 bases and J by 0 bases, with 23 bases between them. CDR3 protein: CARSPSGGPRANYGYTF. The CDR3 coding sequence is TGTGCCAGGTCTCCCTCCGGGGGACCCAGGGCTAACTATGGCTACACCTTC.

The chain has TRBV27 and TRBJ2-3; 13 bases map to TRBD2. This CDR3 is 16 amino acids long. Per germline, CDR1 MNHEY and CDR2 SMNVEV (reference sequence). V shed 5 bases, J shed 7 bases, and the junction held 9 bases outside the gene matches. The CDR3 loop is CASSLGLAGAPNTQYF. The DNA of the CDR3 is TGTGCCAGCAGTCTCGGACTAGCGGGGGCCCCCAATACGCAGTATTTT.

The rearrangement joins TRBV5-6 to TRBJ1-5; 7 bases agree with TRBD1. The CDR3 length is 13 residues. The ends lost 5 bases at V and 9 bases at J; junction bases unmatched: 8. Germline loops: CDR1 SGHDT, CDR2 YYEEEE. The CDR3 is CASSRGQGGPQHF. CDR3 DNA sequence: TGTGCCAGCAGTAGGGGGCAGGGAGGGCCCCAGCATTTT.

The sample holds a few counts of this clone. Within the sample, other DNA sequences also encode this same CDR3. The V and J genes are TRBV19 and TRBJ1-2; 9 bases are a match to TRBD1. This CDR3 region has 12 residues. The V and J ends lost 6 bases and 4 bases, in that order; junction bases with no gene match: 0. Germline loops: CDR1 LNHDA, CDR2 SQIVND (reference sequence). The CDR3 DNA sequence: TGTGCCAGTAGGGACAGGGGCTATGGCTACACCTTC. Encoded protein: CASRDRGYGYTF.

This clone has a count of ten or more. This chain links TRBV5-5 with TRBJ2-3, with D unresolved. The ends were cut back, 7 bases at V and 11 bases at J, with 14 bases in the middle. The CDR3 is made up of 11 amino acids. Germline V lookup: CDR1 SGHKS, CDR2 YYEKEE (reference sequence). The CDR3 bases are TGTGCCAGCTCGCGGTCCGAGGTGCAGTATTTT. Its protein product is CASSRSEVQYF.

The genes are TRBV27 and TRBJ2-1; a possible D gene is TRBD1 (5 bases). Germline V CDR1 and CDR2: MNHEY, SMNVEV (reference sequence). This CDR3 contains 14 residues. V was trimmed by 6 bases and J by 4 bases, leaving 13 bases between them. CDR3: CASSPRGFYNEQFF. The CDR3, as DNA: TGTGCCAGCAGCCCAAGGGGATTTTACAATGAGCAGTTCTTC.

The V and J genes are TRBV7-9 and TRBJ2-7, with D possibly being TRBD2 (5 bases). Germline assignment: CDR1 SEHNR and CDR2 FQNEAQ (reference sequence). The CDR3 has 12 amino acids. The V end was cut by 1 base, the J end by 7 bases, with 8 bases between. The CDR3 bases are TGTGCCAGCAGCTTAGAGGGAGTAGAGCAGTACTTC. Residues: CASSLEGVEQYF.

The CDR3 DNA sequence: TGTGCCAGCAGCGTAGAAGGAAGAGTGGAGGATTCGGCGTACTTC. It encodes CASSVEGRVEDSAYF. The rearrangement uses TRBV9 and TRBJ2-7; maybe TRBD2 (5 bases). Germline-derived CDR1 and CDR2 are SGDLS and YYNGEE. There are 15 residues in the CDR3. V was pared by 0 bases and J by 12 bases, with 22 bases between.

This sequence joins TRBV19 and TRBJ1-5; 7 bases line up with TRBD1. V lost 2 bases, J lost 4 bases, and 8 bases stayed unmatched. The CDR3 has 16 amino acids. CDR1 and CDR2 from the germline V gene are LNHDA and SQIVND (reference sequence). In nucleotides, the CDR3 is TGTGCCAGTAGTATAATCGTAGGGGGCGGGAATCAGCCCCAGCATTTT. Its protein product is CASSIIVGGGNQPQHF.

The chain links TRBV9 to TRBJ1-1, with TRBD1 matching over 7 bases. CDR3 length: 15 residues. Per the germline V gene, CDR1 is SGDLS and CDR2 is YYNGEE. The ends lost 1 base at V and 3 bases at J; junction bases unmatched: 6. CDR3 amino acids: CASSVTPTGDTEAFF. The DNA of the CDR3 is TGTGCCAGCAGCGTAACCCCTACAGGGGACACTGAAGCTTTCTTT. The full variable domain, with the rest looked up from reference TRBV9 and TRBJ1-1, is DSGVTQTPKHLITATGQRVTLRCSPRSGDLSVYWYQQSLDQGLQFLIQYYNGEERAKGNILERFSAQQFPDLHSELNLSSLELGDSALYFCASSVTPTGDTEAFFGQGTRLTVV.

This chain links TRBV18 with TRBJ2-1; 9 bases map to TRBD2. The V and J ends lost 5 bases and 4 bases, in that order; junction bases with no gene match: 15. CDR1 and CDR2 from the germline V gene are KGHSH and LQKENI. The CDR3 length is 18 residues. CDR3 DNA sequence: TGTGCCAGCTCATCCAGCCAGGGAGCGGGGGGCCTTTACAATGAGCAGTTCTTC. Translated: CASSSSQGAGGLYNEQFF.

In nucleotides, the CDR3 is TGTGCCAGCAGCGTAGCAGGGGGCGCGGGCGGGGAGCTGTTTTTT. Its translation: CASSVAGGAGGELFF. The chain links TRBV9 to TRBJ2-2, with 8 nucleotides matching TRBD1. In germline, CDR1 is SGDLS, CDR2 YYNGEE. The CDR3 extends over 15 amino acids. V trimming: 0 bases; J trimming: 7 bases; junction bases outside the gene matches: 5. Looking up the rest from reference TRBV9 and TRBJ2-2 gives the full variable domain: DSGVTQTPKHLITATGQRVTLRCSPRSGDLSVYWYQQSLDQGLQFLIQYYNGEERAKGNILERFSAQQFPDLHSELNLSSLELGDSALYFCASSVAGGAGGELFFGEGSRLTVL.

Here the CDR3 reads CASSLDWPGGIKTDTQYF. CDR3 bases: TGTGCCAGCAGCTTAGATTGGCCGGGGGGGATAAAGACAGATACGCAGTATTTT. J is TRBJ2-3 and V is TRBV7-2; TRBD2 aligns across 8 bases. The ends lost 1 base at V and 3 bases at J; junction bases unmatched: 12. In germline, CDR1 is SGHTA, CDR2 FQGNSA. This CDR3 spans 18 amino acids. Looking up the rest from reference TRBV7-2 and TRBJ2-3 gives the full variable domain: GAGVSQSPSNKVTEKGKDVELRCDPISGHTALYWYRQSLGQGLEFLIYFQGNSAPDKSGLPSDRFSAERTGGSVSTLTIQRTQQEDSAVYLCASSLDWPGGIKTDTQYFGPGTRLTVL.

This clone was seen a handful of times. The rearrangement links TRBV2 to TRBJ2-7, with 8 bases identical to TRBD1. This CDR3 is built from 14 residues. With 2 bases clipped from V and 5 bases from J, the junction kept 5 bases outside the gene matches. Germline V gene data show CDR1 as SNHLY and CDR2 as FYNNEI. The CDR3 sequence is CASSESRGLNEQYF. The CDR3 coding sequence is TGTGCCAGCAGTGAATCCAGGGGGCTAAACGAGCAGTACTTC.

This clone came up a few times. The J gene is TRBJ2-7, the V gene TRBV6-2 or TRBV6-3; weak D call: TRBD2 (6 bases). Germline loops: CDR1 MNHEY, CDR2 SVGEGT. This CDR3 region has 13 residues. The germline V and J ends were trimmed by 4 bases and 0 bases, with 7 bases remaining between them. The CDR3 protein is CASSSTSSYEQYF. The CDR3 nucleotides are TGTGCCAGCAGTTCGACTAGCTCCTACGAGCAGTACTTC.